Detailed here is one T cell receptor (beta chain). Sequencing was performed with immunoSEQ multiplex PCR; in TCRdb, only in-frame clones are kept and a portion is missing. This repertoire shows some 150,000 clones, about 85% found once; its top ten account for around 4%. The data stem from a study of blood T cell repertoires in COVID-19. Germline V CDR1 and CDR2: SGHDN, FVKESK. The ends were cut back, 3 bases at V and 1 base at J, with 19 bases in the middle. The CDR3 is made up of 17 amino acids. The sequencing sample was made of peripheral blood. The TCR was taken from a woman aged 60-70 years with active or convalescent COVID-19. This rearrangement joins TRBV14 to TRBJ2-7; D is perhaps TRBD2 (6 bases). The CDR3 coding sequence is TGTGCCAGCAGCCACGGCTCGGGAGACAGCCGATCCTACGAGCAGTACTTC. Protein sequence: CASSHGSGDSRSYEQYF.